The clone carrying this T cell receptor (beta chain) has a handful of counts. The target antigen is unknown. These data belong to a study of molecular identifiers for immune sequencing clone quantification. Sorted naive CD8 T cells, roughly 19,000 to 1,100,000, were sequenced from 10%, 30% or 50% RNA. The CDR3 has 18 residues. CDR1 is DFQATT, CDR2 SNEGSKA, per germline (reference sequence). J gave up 2 bases and V 0 bases, and 13 bases lay outside the gene matches. Methods described previously, with TCR primers listed, were used for bulk TCR libraries. In TCRdb, the PCR reads were re-called with MiXCR into one record per CDR3 protein. Of over 600,000 distinct CDR3 sequences listed, 20% were seen once; the top ten hold about 0.9%. Overall study results and limits: For effector cells, clones above 20 RNA copies held over 97% of molecules; for naive cells, under 1%. Even with more than 950,000 naive cells present, spiked Jurkat TCR RNA from one cell was reportedly detectable.

This receptor was taken from a human donor in good health. Some libraries in this study had Jurkat cell RNA spiked in. The chain is built from TRBV20-1 and TRBJ2-7, with 10 bases aligning to TRBD2. The sequenced sample consisted of naive CD8+ T cells from blood, with Jurkat cell RNA spiked in. Stated subset: FACS-sorted CD8+CD4-CCR7+CD45RA+ naive T cells. This chain's CDR3 is CSARDRGLAGVSAYEQYF. Here the CDR3 DNA reads TGCAGTGCTAGAGATCGTGGGCTAGCGGGAGTGTCGGCCTACGAGCAGTACTTC.